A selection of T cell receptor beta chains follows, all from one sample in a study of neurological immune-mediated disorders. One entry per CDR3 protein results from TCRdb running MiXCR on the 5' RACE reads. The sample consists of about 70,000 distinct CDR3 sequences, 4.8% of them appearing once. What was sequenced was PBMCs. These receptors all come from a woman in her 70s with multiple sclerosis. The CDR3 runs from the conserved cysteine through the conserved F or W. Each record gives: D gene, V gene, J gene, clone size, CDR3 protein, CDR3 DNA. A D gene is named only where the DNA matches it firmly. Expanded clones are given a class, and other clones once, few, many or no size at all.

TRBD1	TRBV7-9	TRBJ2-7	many	CASSVGQGVNEQYF	TGTGCCAGCAGCGTGGGACAGGGGGTGAACGAGCAGTACTTC
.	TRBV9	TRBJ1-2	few	CASSGDLGGYGYTF	TGTGCCAGCAGCGGAGACCTAGGGGGCTATGGCTACACCTTC
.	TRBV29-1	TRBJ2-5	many	CSVVRQGTQETQYF	TGCAGCGTTGTACGGCAGGGGACCCAAGAGACCCAGTACTTC
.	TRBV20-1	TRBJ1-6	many	CSAIVAGGWNSPLHF	TGCAGTGCTATTGTCGCCGGGGGTTGGAATTCACCCCTCCACTTT
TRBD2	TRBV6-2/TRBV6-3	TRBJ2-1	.	CASSPRTSGSDEQFF	TGTGCCAGCAGTCCTCGGACTAGCGGGAGTGATGAGCAGTTCTTC
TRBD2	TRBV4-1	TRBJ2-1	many	CASSQEATSGSLNEQFF	TGCGCCAGCAGCCAAGAAGCTACTAGCGGGAGTTTAAATGAGCAGTTCTTC
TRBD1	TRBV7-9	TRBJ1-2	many	CASSRATGLLNYGYTF	TGTGCCAGCAGCCGAGCGACAGGGCTCCTCAACTATGGCTACACCTTC
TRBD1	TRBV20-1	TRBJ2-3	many	CSAPPGTGGAGTQYF	TGCAGTGCTCCCCCCGGGACAGGGGGGGCGGGGACGCAGTATTTT
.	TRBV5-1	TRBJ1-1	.	CASSLGGGSNTEAFF	TGCGCCAGCAGCTTGGGGGGGGGTTCGAACACTGAAGCTTTCTTT
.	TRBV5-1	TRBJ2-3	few	CASSFGVVDTQYF	TGCGCCAGCAGCTTCGGGGTTGTCGATACGCAGTATTTT
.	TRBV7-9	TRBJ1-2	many	CASSLKGRHDPTYGYTF	TGTGCCAGCAGCTTAAAGGGAAGGCACGACCCGACCTATGGCTACACCTTC
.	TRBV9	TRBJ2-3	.	CASSDSPGDTQYF	TGTGCCAGCAGCGATTCTCCAGGGGATACGCAGTATTTT
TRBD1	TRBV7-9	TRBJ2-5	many	CASSFPTGSETQYF	TGTGCCAGCAGCTTCCCGACAGGGAGCGAGACCCAGTACTTC
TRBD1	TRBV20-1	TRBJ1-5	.	CSALGQGVQSQHF	TGCAGTGCCCTCGGACAGGGCGTTCAGTCCCAGCATTTT
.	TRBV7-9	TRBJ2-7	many	CASSQPQDSYEQYF	TGTGCCAGCAGCCAACCACAGGACTCCTACGAGCAGTACTTC
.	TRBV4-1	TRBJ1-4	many	CASSPTGRPTNEKLFF	TGCGCCAGCAGCCCCACCGGCAGACCAACTAATGAAAAACTGTTTTTT
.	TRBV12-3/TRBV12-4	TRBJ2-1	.	CASIPRGSSYNEQFF	TGTGCCAGCATTCCCCGGGGGTCATCCTACAATGAGCAGTTCTTC
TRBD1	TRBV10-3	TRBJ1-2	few	CAISPGQGGYTF	TGTGCCATCAGCCCCGGACAGGGAGGCTACACCTTC
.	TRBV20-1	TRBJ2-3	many	CSARDSGLWDTQYF	TGCAGTGCTAGAGATTCGGGCCTCTGGGATACGCAGTATTTT
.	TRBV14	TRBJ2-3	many	CASSHNSADTQYF	TGTGCCAGCAGCCATAATAGTGCAGATACGCAGTATTTT
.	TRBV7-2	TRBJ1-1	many	CASSWRDRNTEAFF	TGTGCCAGCAGCTGGAGAGACAGGAACACTGAAGCTTTCTTT
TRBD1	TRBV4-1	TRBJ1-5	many	CASSQVYRGQGFNQPQHF	TGCGCCAGCAGCCAAGTTTACCGAGGACAGGGTTTCAATCAGCCCCAGCATTTT
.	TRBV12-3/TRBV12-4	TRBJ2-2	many	CASSSPTETGELFF	TGTGCCAGCAGTTCTCCCACAGAGACCGGGGAGCTGTTTTTT
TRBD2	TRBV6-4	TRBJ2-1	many	CASSASGLAGHEQFF	TGTGCCAGCAGTGCCTCGGGACTAGCGGGACATGAGCAGTTCTTC
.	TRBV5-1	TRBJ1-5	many	CASSLEGQPQHF	TGCGCCAGCAGCTTGGAAGGACAGCCCCAGCATTTT
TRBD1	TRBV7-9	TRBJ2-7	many	CASSLGQVLSYEQYF	TGTGCCAGCAGCCTGGGACAGGTCCTTTCCTACGAGCAGTACTTC
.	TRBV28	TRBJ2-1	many	CASSLGLQGRTYNEQFF	TGTGCCAGCAGTTTAGGACTACAGGGACGTACCTACAATGAGCAGTTCTTC
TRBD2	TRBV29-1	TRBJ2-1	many	CSGTSPNFNEQFF	TGCAGCGGGACTAGCCCGAACTTCAATGAGCAGTTCTTC
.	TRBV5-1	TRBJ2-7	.	CASSYESYEQYF	TGCGCCAGCAGCTACGAATCCTACGAGCAGTACTTC
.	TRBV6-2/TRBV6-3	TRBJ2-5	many	CASRTSGGETQYF	TGTGCCAGCAGGACTTCGGGTGGCGAGACCCAGTACTTC
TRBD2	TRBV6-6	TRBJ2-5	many	CASSYPLTSGDQTQYF	TGTGCCAGCAGTTACCCTCTGACTAGCGGCGATCAGACCCAGTACTTC
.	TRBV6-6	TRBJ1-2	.	CASSSAGGNYGYTF	TGTGCCAGCAGTTCGGCCGGGGGTAACTATGGCTACACCTTC
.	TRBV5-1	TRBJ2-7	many	CASKLLGWSEQYF	TGCGCCAGCAAGCTGCTTGGGTGGTCCGAGCAGTACTTC
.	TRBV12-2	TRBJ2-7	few	CASRPPGTVLAYEQYF	TGTGCAAGTCGACCCCCAGGAACAGTCCTCGCCTACGAGCAGTACTTC
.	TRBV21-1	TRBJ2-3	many	CASSKGWRDRSTDTQYF	TGTGCCAGCAGCAAGGGTTGGAGGGACCGTAGCACAGATACGCAGTATTTT
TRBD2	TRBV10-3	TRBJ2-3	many	CAISEKSGRALSGTDTQYF	TGTGCCATCAGTGAGAAAAGCGGGAGGGCCCTTTCTGGCACAGATACGCAGTATTTT
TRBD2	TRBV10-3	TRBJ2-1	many	CAISVTSGRYEQFF	TGTGCCATCAGTGTGACTAGCGGGAGGTATGAGCAGTTCTTC
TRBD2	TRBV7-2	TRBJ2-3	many	CASSPSRTSGERNTQYF	TGTGCCAGCAGCCCATCCAGGACTAGCGGGGAACGGAATACGCAGTATTTT
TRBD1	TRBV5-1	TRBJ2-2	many	CASALGQGLTGELFF	TGCGCCAGCGCCTTAGGACAGGGGTTGACCGGGGAGCTGTTTTTT
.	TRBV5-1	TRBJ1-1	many	CASRIQGNTEAFF	TGCGCCAGCAGAATACAGGGGAACACTGAAGCTTTCTTT
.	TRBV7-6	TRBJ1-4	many	CASSLGGANEKLFF	TGTGCCAGCAGCTTGGGGGGAGCTAATGAAAAACTGTTTTTT
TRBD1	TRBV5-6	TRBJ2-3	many	CASQPLTQTGRGDTQYF	TGTGCCAGCCAACCCTTAACCCAGACAGGGCGCGGGGATACGCAGTATTTT
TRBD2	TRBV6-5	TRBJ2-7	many	CASSYSASGNYEQYF	TGTGCCAGCAGTTACTCCGCTAGCGGGAACTACGAGCAGTACTTC
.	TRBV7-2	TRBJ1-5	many	CASSDYSFNQPQHF	TGTGCCAGCAGCGACTACAGTTTCAATCAGCCCCAGCATTTT
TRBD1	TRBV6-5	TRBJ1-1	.	CASRVGDRGRYTEAFF	TGTGCCAGCAGGGTGGGAGACAGGGGGAGGTACACTGAAGCTTTCTTT
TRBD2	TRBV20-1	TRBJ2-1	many	CSARRELAGLYDNEQFF	TGCAGTGCTAGGAGGGAACTAGCGGGGCTATACGACAATGAGCAGTTCTTC
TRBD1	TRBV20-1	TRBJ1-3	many	CSARQGQAGNTIYF	TGCAGTGCTAGACAGGGACAGGCTGGAAACACCATATATTTT
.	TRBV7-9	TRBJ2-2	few	CASSSMGNTGELFF	TGTGCCAGCAGCTCGATGGGGAACACCGGGGAGCTGTTTTTT
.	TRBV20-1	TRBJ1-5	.	CSARAGGSQPQHF	TGCAGTGCTAGAGCGGGGGGAAGTCAGCCCCAGCATTTT
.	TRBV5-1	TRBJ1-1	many	CASSIGQNTEAFF	TGCGCCAGCAGCATAGGACAGAACACTGAAGCTTTCTTT
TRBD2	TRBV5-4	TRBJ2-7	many	CASSFTAGGPSYEQYF	TGTGCCAGCAGCTTTACCGCGGGAGGGCCCTCCTACGAGCAGTACTTC
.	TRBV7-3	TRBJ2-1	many	CASSLMGQRSYNEQFF	TGTGCCAGCAGCTTAATGGGGCAGCGCTCCTACAATGAGCAGTTCTTC